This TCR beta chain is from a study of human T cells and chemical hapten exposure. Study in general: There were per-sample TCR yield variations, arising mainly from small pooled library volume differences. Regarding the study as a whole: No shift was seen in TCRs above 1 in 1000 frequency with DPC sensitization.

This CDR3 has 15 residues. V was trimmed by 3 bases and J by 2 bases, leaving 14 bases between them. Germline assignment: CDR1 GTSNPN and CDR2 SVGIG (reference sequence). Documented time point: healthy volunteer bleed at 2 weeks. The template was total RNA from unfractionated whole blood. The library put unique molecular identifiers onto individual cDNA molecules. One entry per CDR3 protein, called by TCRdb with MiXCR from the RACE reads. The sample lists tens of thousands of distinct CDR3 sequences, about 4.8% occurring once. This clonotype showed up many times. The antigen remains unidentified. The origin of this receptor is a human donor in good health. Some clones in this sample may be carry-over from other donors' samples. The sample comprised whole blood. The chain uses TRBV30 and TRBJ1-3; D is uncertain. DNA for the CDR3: TGTGCCTGGAGCACATTCGTAGCACCTGGAAACACCATATATTTT. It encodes CAWSTFVAPGNTIYF.